These 25 T cell receptor beta chains were all obtained from the same sample, sequenced in a study of CD8 T cells in ankylosing spondylitis (dated by TCRdb to about 2017). Library preparation used 5' RACE. Data came from an Illumina HiSeq 2500. TCRdb reprocessing: public reads trimmed at Q25 with fastp, clones called with MiXCR, in-frame beta chains kept. CDR3 protein duplicates are merged, each entry listing the most common genes and DNA. Across this sample there are approximately 250,000 distinct CDR3 sequences, with around 8% seen only once. 4.8% of the sample goes to the ten largest clones. Source material: blood, either unsorted or a sorted T cell fraction (not recorded which). These receptors originate from a female donor with ankylosing spondylitis or in good health (not recorded which).

This clonotype came up many times. The chain couples TRBV4-3 to TRBJ1-2, with 9 bases lining up with TRBD1. This CDR3 is built from 13 residues. V was clipped by 1 base and J by 13 bases; unmatched bases: 7. Germline assignment: CDR1 LGHNA and CDR2 YSLEER. CDR3 bases: TGCGCCAGCAGCCAAGGAGGGACAGGGCTTCGCACCTTC. Translating it yields CASSQGGTGLRTF.

In its sample, this clonotype was seen many times. The chain recombines TRBV20-1 with TRBJ2-4; TRBD2 agrees at 8 bases. The CDR3 sequence is 15 residues long. Germline V gene sequence: CDR1 DFQATT, CDR2 SNEGSKA (reference sequence). The V gene end was trimmed by 6 bases and the J gene end by 3 bases; junction bases not matched to a gene: 10. The CDR3 bases are TGCAGTGCCCTGGGAGCGGGAGTGAACAAAAACATTCAGTACTTC. Protein product: CSALGAGVNKNIQYF.

Many counts were recorded for this clonotype. This chain links TRBV6-2 or TRBV6-3 with TRBJ2-2; TRBD2 agrees at 11 bases. This CDR3 is 17 amino acids long. Germline CDR1 MNHEY, CDR2 SVGEGT. The ends lost 5 bases at V and 2 bases at J; junction bases unmatched: 7. The CDR3 loop is CASSEPGLAVNTGELFF. CDR3 DNA sequence: TGTGCCAGCAGTGAGCCGGGACTAGCGGTAAACACCGGGGAGCTGTTTTTT.

This clonotype was seen many times. The chain has TRBV5-1 and TRBJ1-4, with 7 bases fitting TRBD1. CDR1 is SGHRS and CDR2 is YFSETQ in the germline V gene. The CDR3 is 15 residues long. V lost 4 bases and J lost 0; bases outside the gene matches: 3. In DNA, the CDR3 is TGCGCCAGCAGCCCACAGGGGCCAACTAATGAAAAACTGTTTTTT. This gives the protein CASSPQGPTNEKLFF. The whole variable domain, filled in from reference TRBV5-1 and TRBJ1-4, reads KAGVTQTPRYLIKTRGQQVTLSCSPISGHRSVSWYQQTPGQGLQFLFEYFSETQRNKGNFPGRFSGRQFSNSRSEMNVSTLELGDSALYLCASSPQGPTNEKLFFGSGTQLSVL.

Many counts were recorded for this clonotype. The CDR3 loop reads CASSQDLLSGITDTQYF. CDR3 nucleotide sequence: TGTGCCAGCAGCCAAGATCTGCTTAGCGGGATTACAGATACGCAGTATTTT. The V call is TRBV4-2, the J call TRBJ2-3; TRBD2 aligns across 8 bases. The germline V gene has CDR1 LGHNA and CDR2 YNFKEQ. Trimming cost V 0 bases and J 3 bases; bases outside gene matches: 8. This CDR3 has 17 amino acids.

This clonotype was seen repeatedly, ten times or more. The CDR3 region is CASSAGQGWEQYF. CDR3 nucleotides: TGTGCCAGCAGCGCCGGGCAGGGTTGGGAGCAGTACTTC. The chain employs TRBV3-1 and TRBJ2-7, with D possibly TRBD1 on 5 matching bases. The length of the CDR3 is 13 residues. V lost 5 bases to trimming and J lost 7 bases, with 15 bases between them. Germline-derived CDR1 and CDR2 are LGHDT and YNNKEL (reference sequence).

This clonotype has a handful of counts. V is TRBV5-1 and J is TRBJ2-3; 16 bases are shared with TRBD2. Germline V gives CDR1 SGHRS, CDR2 YFSETQ. This CDR3 has 17 amino acids. The J segment lost 6 bases and the V segment lost 4 bases, leaving 8 bases of the junction unmatched. As DNA, the CDR3 is TGCGCCAGCAGCGAGGGACTAGCGGGAGGGCCCTCGGATACGCAGTATTTT. This sequence encodes CASSEGLAGGPSDTQYF.

Turning to this clonotype: A read error is possible here, since a much larger clone lies one base away. The V call is TRBV20-1, the J call TRBJ2-1, with 9 bases fitting TRBD2. J was trimmed by 7 bases and V by 8 bases; bases with no gene match: 15. Germline lookup yields CDR1 DFQATT and CDR2 SNEGSKA (reference sequence). The CDR3 runs 15 residues. CDR3 in DNA: TGCAGTACTACCCATGGCGGGAGGGCCGGGAATGAGCAGTTCTTC. Amino acids: CSTTHGGRAGNEQFF.

In this sample, this clonotype turned up many times. V usage is TRBV12-3 or TRBV12-4 and J usage is TRBJ2-7; unclear D gene. The CDR3 is 12 residues long. The germline V and J ends were trimmed by 4 bases and 6 bases, with 10 bases remaining between them. Here the CDR3 DNA reads TGTGCCAGCAGTTCCCCTCCAAGCGAGCAGTACTTC. As protein: CASSSPPSEQYF.

The chain carries TRBV18 and TRBJ1-6; D unclear. Germline-derived CDR1 and CDR2 are KGHSH and LQKENI. The CDR3 consists of 13 residues. V was trimmed by 6 bases and J by 7 bases, leaving 10 bases between them. The CDR3 DNA is TGTGCCAGCTCTCCTAATACCAATTCACCCCTCCACTTT. Amino acids: CASSPNTNSPLHF.

This clonotype appeared a few times. The rearrangement joins TRBV7-9 to TRBJ2-1, with D perhaps assigned TRBD1 or TRBD2 (5 bases each). The CDR3 contains 13 residues. V shed 4 bases and J shed 8 bases, with 12 bases lying between them. Looked up from germline, CDR1 is SEHNR and CDR2 is FQNEAQ (reference sequence). The CDR3 reads CASSSQGSDEQFF. Written as DNA, the CDR3 is TGTGCCAGCAGCTCCCAGGGTAGCGATGAGCAGTTCTTC.

The sample holds a few counts of this clonotype. A read error may be the cause here, since a much bigger clone is one base away. V usage is TRBV12-3 or TRBV12-4 and J usage is TRBJ2-7; 8 nucleotides line up with TRBD2. CDR3 length equals 14 residues. The CDR3, as DNA: TGTACCAGCAGCGGGGGCGGGAGGCAGAACGAGCAGTACTTC. As protein: CTSSGGGRQNEQYF.

The chain couples TRBV6-1 to TRBJ1-1, with D perhaps TRBD1 (5 bases). Germline loops: CDR1 MNHNS, CDR2 SASEGT. Trimming took off 8 bases at V and 7 bases at J, with 17 bases between the two ends. The CDR3 is 13 residues long. In DNA, the CDR3 is TGTGCCAGCGGACACATCGGAACGGGTGAAGCTTTCTTT. Its translation is CASGHIGTGEAFF.

This clonotype has a count of ten or more. Here the CDR3 DNA reads TGCGCCAGCAGAGACGGGCGAACTAGGGGTGAGCAGTTCTTC. This codes for CASRDGRTRGEQFF. The chain has TRBV5-1 and TRBJ2-1; D possibly uses TRBD1 or TRBD2 (5 bases each). The V end lost 5 bases, the J end lost 9 bases, and 18 bases lay between the germline ends. CDR1 SGHRS and CDR2 YFSETQ come from the germline V gene. CDR3 size: 14 residues.

This clonotype has ten or more counts. The V call is TRBV20-1, the J call TRBJ1-2; no clear D. The CDR3 extends over 11 amino acids. The germline CDR1 and CDR2 sequences are DFQATT and SNEGSKA (reference sequence). The V end lost 7 bases, the J end lost 9 bases, and 15 bases lay between the germline ends. The DNA for the CDR3 is TGCAGTGTCTGGGTCAACGGGCGCTACACCTTC. This sequence encodes CSVWVNGRYTF.

The rearrangement joins TRBV10-3 to TRBJ2-7; tentative D call: TRBD1 (7 bases). V was trimmed by 0 bases and J by 5 bases, leaving 17 bases between them. Germline V gene data show CDR1 as ENHRY and CDR2 as SYGVKD. This CDR3 has 16 amino acids. The DNA for the CDR3 is TGTGCCATCAGTGAGTCGCAGGGGGGCTTAAGGAACGAGCAGTACTTC. It codes for CAISESQGGLRNEQYF.

This clonotype occurred many times. CDR3 nucleotides: TGTGCCAGCAGCGGGACTAGCGGGGTCACCTACGAGCAGTACTTC. This encodes CASSGTSGVTYEQYF. V usage is TRBV7-8 and J usage is TRBJ2-7, with TRBD2 identical over 13 bases. Germline assignment: CDR1 SGHVS and CDR2 FQNEAQ. CDR3 length equals 15 residues. Unmatched junction bases numbered 3, after V lost 5 bases and J lost 2 bases.

This clonotype was seen repeatedly, ten times or more. The V and J genes are TRBV7-2 and TRBJ2-5; D is ambiguous. CDR1 is SGHTA and CDR2 is FQGNSA in the germline V gene. Trimming cost V 1 base and J 5 bases, with 11 bases left between them. The CDR3 contains 14 residues. CDR3 loop: CASSLEPVYETQYF. CDR3 nucleotides: TGTGCCAGCAGCTTAGAGCCAGTATACGAGACCCAGTACTTC. The variable domain in full, completed from reference TRBV7-2 and TRBJ2-5, reads GAGVSQSPSNKVTEKGKDVELRCDPISGHTALYWYRQSLGQGLEFLIYFQGNSAPDKSGLPSDRFSAERTGGSVSTLTIQRTQQEDSAVYLCASSLEPVYETQYFGPGTRLLVL.

This clonotype was seen ten or more times. This rearrangement joins TRBV7-9 to TRBJ2-1, with TRBD2 matching over 9 bases. The germline CDR1 and CDR2 sequences are SEHNR and FQNEAQ (reference sequence). The CDR3 is 15 residues long. The V and J ends lost 4 bases and 8 bases, in that order; junction bases with no gene match: 9. The CDR3: CASSSGLAGAHEQFF. In DNA form, the CDR3 reads TGTGCCAGCAGCTCCGGGTTAGCGGGAGCCCATGAGCAGTTCTTC.

This clonotype has ten or more counts. The V gene is TRBV20-1, the J gene TRBJ2-3; D unresolved. V was clipped by 3 bases and J by 2 bases, with 12 bases between them. This CDR3 spans 14 amino acids. In germline, CDR1 is DFQATT, CDR2 SNEGSKA (reference sequence). This chain's CDR3 is CSARDQLHTDTQYF. The CDR3 nucleotides are TGCAGTGCTAGGGACCAACTACACACAGATACGCAGTATTTT.

This clonotype was seen repeatedly, ten times or more. The CDR3 loop reads CASSLVGGIAKDTQYF. The CDR3 DNA is TGTGCCAGCAGCTTAGTAGGGGGGATAGCGAAAGATACGCAGTATTTT. The rearrangement uses TRBV7-2 and TRBJ2-3; D tentatively reads TRBD1 or TRBD2 (6 bases each). This CDR3 contains 16 residues. Germline values: CDR1 SGHTA, CDR2 FQGNSA. V lost 1 base to trimming and J lost 5 bases, with 16 bases between them.

This clonotype was seen at least ten times. The V call is TRBV12-3 or TRBV12-4, the J call TRBJ2-6; D gene unclear. The CDR3 has 13 amino acids. V lost 7 bases and J lost 2, with 6 bases in between. The CDR3: CASKGTGANVLTF. CDR3 coding DNA: TGTGCCAGCAAGGGTACTGGGGCCAACGTCCTGACTTTC.

Ten or more counts support this clonotype. The chain couples TRBV5-1 to TRBJ1-1; TRBD1 is a possible D gene (6 bases). V gave up 0 bases and J gave up 5 bases, with 20 bases separating them. This CDR3 contains 17 residues. The V gene's germline CDR1 is SGHRS and CDR2 YFSETQ. CDR3 DNA sequence: TGCGCCAGCAGCTTGGGGGGGGCCCCATCCGCGAGAACTGAAGCTTTCTTT. As protein: CASSLGGAPSARTEAFF.

This clonotype was seen ten or more times. The rearrangement links TRBV20-1 to TRBJ2-3; D assignment may be TRBD1 or TRBD2 (5 bases each). Trimming stripped 1 base from V and 1 base from J, with 15 bases between. The CDR3 loop spans 16 amino acids. The germline V gene has CDR1 DFQATT and CDR2 SNEGSKA (reference sequence). The CDR3 DNA sequence: TGCAGTGCTAGAGTAAGGGGACGGACCGGCACAGATACGCAGTATTTT. Translated: CSARVRGRTGTDTQYF.

This clonotype was recorded many times. The chain links TRBV7-2 to TRBJ2-7; 9 nucleotides align to TRBD2. Germline loops: CDR1 SGHTA, CDR2 FQGNSA. J gave up 7 bases and V 5 bases, and 12 bases lay outside the gene matches. There are 15 residues in the CDR3. The CDR3 nucleotides are TGTGCCAGCAGCGAACCCCCGGGACTAGCCCGAGAGCAGTACTTC. This codes for CASSEPPGLAREQYF.